Presented here are 27 T cell receptor beta chains from one specimen sequenced in a study of blood T cell repertoires in COVID-19. TCRdb keeps only in-frame clones here, not all; method: immunoSEQ multiplex PCR. This sample carries 65,000 to 90,000 clones, 88% of them seen once, and the ten largest clones take under 6%. The sequenced material came from peripheral blood. These receptors came from a human donor in a cohort sampled during active COVID-19.

The CDR3 DNA sequence: TGCGCCAGCAGCCTAGGACTAGCGGACTACAATGAGCAGTTCTTC. This translates into CASSLGLADYNEQFF. The rearrangement uses TRBV5-1 and TRBJ2-1, with TRBD2 matching over 10 bases. This CDR3 has 15 amino acids. Germline V lookup: CDR1 SGHRS, CDR2 YFSETQ. J was trimmed by 3 bases and V by 4 bases; bases with no gene match: 4.

This chain links TRBV5-1 with TRBJ2-5, with 8 bases that match TRBD2. The trim removed 0 bases at V and 5 bases at J, leaving 6 bases unmatched. Germline V gene data show CDR1 as SGHRS and CDR2 as YFSETQ. The CDR3 consists of 15 residues. CDR3 sequence: CASSLGGTREETQYF. The CDR3, as DNA: TGCGCCAGCAGCTTGGGGGGGACTAGAGAGGAGACCCAGTACTTC.

The chain links TRBV24-1 to TRBJ1-2, with 8 bases fitting TRBD1. This CDR3 contains 12 residues. The V gene's germline CDR1 is KGHDR and CDR2 SFDVKD. With 10 bases clipped from V and 8 bases from J, the junction kept 8 bases outside the gene matches. For the CDR3, the DNA is TGTGCCACAGAGGGACAGGCTGGGGGCTACACCTTC. The encoded protein is CATEGQAGGYTF.

The sample holds a few counts of this clone. The V gene is TRBV5-4, the J gene TRBJ2-7; 7 bases fit TRBD2. CDR3 size: 13 residues. The V gene's germline CDR1 is SGHNT and CDR2 YYREEE (reference sequence). Trimming at V came to 3 bases and at J to 4 bases, leaving 4 bases not matched to a gene. The DNA of the CDR3 is TGTGCCAGCAGCTCGGGACTACATTACGAGCAGTACTTC. Protein product: CASSSGLHYEQYF. The full variable domain, rest sourced from reference TRBV5-4 and TRBJ2-7, is ETGVTQSPTHLIKTRGQQVTLRCSSQSGHNTVSWYQQALGQGPQFIFQYYREEENGRGNFPPRFSGLQFPNYSSELNVNALELDDSALYLCASSSGLHYEQYFGPGTRLTVT.

The genes are TRBV7-2 and TRBJ2-7, with 8 bases that match TRBD2. V lost 7 bases, J lost 2 bases, and 4 bases stayed unmatched. This CDR3 comprises 13 residues. In germline, CDR1 is SGHTA, CDR2 FQGNSA. CDR3 nucleotides: TGTGCCAGCACTCTTAGCGGGGCCTACGAGCAGTACTTC. Protein sequence: CASTLSGAYEQYF.

V is TRBV7-9 and J is TRBJ1-1, with a possible D match to TRBD1 (6 bases). Trimming left V 1 base short and J 1 base short, with 7 bases between. The CDR3 covers 14 residues. Germline-derived CDR1 and CDR2 are SEHNR and FQNEAQ (reference sequence). CDR3 protein: CASSLGTENTEAFF. The CDR3 nucleotides read TGTGCCAGCAGCTTAGGGACAGAGAACACTGAAGCTTTCTTT.

The J gene is TRBJ2-7, the V gene TRBV10-3, with D possibly TRBD1 on 5 matching bases. CDR1 and CDR2 (germline): ENHRY, SYGVKD. This CDR3 spans 11 amino acids. Trimming cost V 4 bases and J 9 bases, with 10 bases left between them. CDR3 amino acids: CAISVGAGQYF. The CDR3 region has the DNA TGTGCCATCAGTGTAGGGGCTGGGCAGTACTTC.

This clone was recorded a few times. The chain recombines TRBV25-1 with TRBJ1-4; TRBD1 might be the D (5 bases). Looked up from germline, CDR1 is MGHDK and CDR2 is SYGVNS. Trimming took off 3 bases at V and 7 bases at J, with 9 bases between the two ends. The CDR3 runs to 13 residues. CDR3 protein: CASSDFQGEKLFF. CDR3 DNA sequence: TGTGCCAGCAGTGATTTCCAGGGTGAAAAACTGTTTTTT. Full variable domain (missing parts from reference TRBV25-1 and TRBJ1-4): EADIYQTPRYLVIGTGKKITLECSQTMGHDKMYWYQQDPGMELHLIHYSYGVNSTEKGDLSSESTVSRIRTEHFPLTLESARPSHTSQYLCASSDFQGEKLFFGSGTQLSVL.

V and J are TRBV6-2 or TRBV6-3 and TRBJ1-6; 7 bases agree with TRBD1. Trimming removed 2 bases from V and 6 bases from J; junction bases left unmatched: 4. CDR3 size: 15 residues. Looked up from germline, CDR1 is MNHEY and CDR2 is SVGEGT. The CDR3 DNA follows: TGTGCCAGCAGTTACGACAGGGAAACTAATTCACCCCTCCACTTT. Translating gives CASSYDRETNSPLHF.

The chain has TRBV5-4 and TRBJ1-4; no definite D call. Trimming shortened V by 0 bases and J by 2 bases, and 11 bases separated the two germline ends. Looked up from germline, CDR1 is SGHNT and CDR2 is YYREEE (reference sequence). The length of the CDR3 is 16 residues. CDR3 DNA: TGTGCCAGCAGCTTGGCCGCGGGGTGGACTAATGAAAAACTGTTTTTT. It translates to CASSLAAGWTNEKLFF.

This clone was counted a single time. The chain is built from TRBV9 and TRBJ2-3; D gene uncertain. Germline assignment: CDR1 SGDLS and CDR2 YYNGEE. With 0 bases removed from V and 11 bases from J, the gap between germline ends came to 13 bases. This CDR3 region has 13 residues. Here the CDR3 reads CASSVDRKSQQYF. In DNA form, the CDR3 reads TGTGCCAGCAGCGTAGACAGAAAGAGCCAGCAGTATTTT.

This chain joins TRBV7-9 and TRBJ2-7; tentative D call: TRBD2 (5 bases). This CDR3 has 15 residues. Per germline, CDR1 SEHNR and CDR2 FQNEAQ (reference sequence). V shed 1 base and J shed 1 base, with 11 bases lying between them. The CDR3 region is CASSLDGWTSYEQYF. CDR3 sequence (DNA): TGTGCCAGCAGCTTAGACGGGTGGACTTCCTACGAGCAGTACTTC.

This clone appeared once. This rearrangement joins TRBV3-1 (or the pseudogene TRBV3-2) to TRBJ1-1; possible D gene TRBD1, 6 bases. This CDR3 contains 13 residues. Looked up from germline, CDR1 is LGHDT and CDR2 is YNNKEL (reference sequence). Deletions cut 5 bases from V and 5 bases from J, with 12 bases between. As DNA, the CDR3 is TGTGCCAGCAGCGAACAGGGTAGTACTGAAGCTTTCTTT. It specifies CASSEQGSTEAFF.

The chain recombines TRBV19 with TRBJ2-5, with D perhaps matching TRBD1 (6 bases). CDR3 size: 17 residues. CDR1 and CDR2 from the germline V gene are LNHDA and SQIVND (reference sequence). Trimming removed 3 bases at V and 0 bases at J, with 17 bases between. This CDR3 is CASSMTGEITYQETQYF. In DNA form, the CDR3 reads TGTGCCAGTAGTATGACAGGCGAAATAACGTACCAAGAGACCCAGTACTTC.

This chain joins TRBV29-1 and TRBJ2-7; 9 bases match TRBD2. Germline V gene sequence: CDR1 SQVTM, CDR2 ANQGSEA. This CDR3 is built from 15 residues. V dropped 7 bases and J dropped 4; count of bases not matched to a gene: 14. The CDR3 here is CSAEGVREGLYEQYF. The CDR3 DNA sequence: TGCAGCGCCGAGGGTGTGCGGGAGGGCCTGTACGAGCAGTACTTC.

This clone has just one count. The chain is built from TRBV5-1 and TRBJ2-2; D may be TRBD2 (6 bases). Germline V gene data show CDR1 as SGHRS and CDR2 as YFSETQ. Between the trimmed V and J ends, which lost 3 bases and 8 bases, there was a span of 17 bases. The CDR3 loop spans 15 amino acids. The DNA for the CDR3 is TGCGCCAGCAGCTCCCGACTAGACCCCTCGGGGGAGCTGTTTTTT. Its protein product is CASSSRLDPSGELFF.

This chain joins TRBV2 and TRBJ1-1; 9 bases line up with TRBD1. CDR1 SNHLY and CDR2 FYNNEI come from the germline V gene. The junction had 6 bases not matched to a gene; V was cut back by 7 bases and J by 3 bases. The CDR3 covers 14 residues. The CDR3: CASNRDRVDTEAFF. The CDR3 nucleotides are TGTGCCAGCAACCGGGACAGGGTAGACACTGAAGCTTTCTTT. Variable domain in full (rest from reference TRBV2 and TRBJ1-1): EPEVTQTPSHQVTQMGQEVILRCVPISNHLYFYWYRQILGQKVEFLVSFYNNEISEKSEIFDDQFSVERPDGSNFTLKIRSTKLEDSAMYFCASNRDRVDTEAFFGQGTRLTVV.

J is TRBJ1-4 and V is TRBV30, with 8 bases aligning to TRBD1. The J segment lost 8 bases and the V segment lost 4 bases, leaving 9 bases of the junction unmatched. This CDR3 spans 14 amino acids. The germline gives CDR1 GTSNPN, CDR2 SVGIG (reference sequence). The CDR3 protein is CAWTRQGAGEKLFF. The CDR3 region has the DNA TGTGCCTGGACGAGGCAGGGGGCAGGGGAAAAACTGTTTTTT.

The J gene is TRBJ1-2, the V gene TRBV28; 7 bases are shared with TRBD1. The V gene end was trimmed by 6 bases and the J gene end by 4 bases; junction bases not matched to a gene: 11. Germline loops: CDR1 MDHEN, CDR2 SYDVKM. The CDR3 has 15 amino acids. The CDR3 loop reads CASSTRYRGSYGYTF. DNA for the CDR3: TGTGCCAGCAGCACGAGATACAGGGGATCCTATGGCTACACCTTC.

The chain joins TRBV5-4 to TRBJ1-6, with D possibly TRBD1 on 6 matching bases. CDR1 SGHNT and CDR2 YYREEE come from the germline V gene (reference sequence). With 0 bases removed from V and 7 bases from J, the gap between germline ends came to 14 bases. The CDR3 covers 16 residues. The CDR3 reads CASSLGFLGANSPLHF. Written as DNA, the CDR3 is TGTGCCAGCAGCTTGGGGTTTTTGGGGGCGAATTCACCCCTCCACTTT.

The chain is built from TRBV6-5 and TRBJ2-1; possibly TRBD2 for D (5 bases). Germline CDR1 MNHEY, CDR2 SVGAGI. This CDR3 region has 15 residues. V gave up 2 bases and J gave up 6 bases, with 14 bases separating them. CDR3 in amino acids: CASSYESGGPNEQFF. CDR3 DNA sequence: TGTGCCAGCAGTTACGAGAGCGGAGGCCCCAATGAGCAGTTCTTC.

The rearrangement joins TRBV5-1 to TRBJ2-7; tentatively, D is TRBD1 (6 bases). Germline-derived CDR1 and CDR2 are SGHRS and YFSETQ. The CDR3 consists of 14 residues. V was trimmed by 4 bases and J by 3 bases, leaving 14 bases between them. The CDR3 is CASSAGQYRYEQYF. The DNA for the CDR3 is TGCGCCAGCAGCGCAGGACAGTACCGCTACGAGCAGTACTTC.

The chain is built from TRBV24-1 and TRBJ2-1; D may be TRBD2 (6 bases). Per germline, CDR1 KGHDR and CDR2 SFDVKD. The CDR3 spans 22 residues. The V end was cut by 9 bases, the J end by 0 bases, with 35 bases between. CDR3 nucleotide sequence: TGTGCCACCCCCTCGGAAATCGTCCAGAGGACTTTCGGGGGAAGCTCCTACAATGAGCAGTTCTTC. Residues: CATPSEIVQRTFGGSSYNEQFF.

The table lists this clone with a count of one. This sequence joins TRBV28 and TRBJ1-6; weak D call: TRBD1 (6 bases). The germline V gene encodes CDR1 MDHEN and CDR2 SYDVKM. The CDR3 is 15 amino acids. V was cut by 3 bases and J by 6 bases, with 12 bases left in between. The CDR3, as DNA: TGTGCCAGCAGTTTGTCCAGGGGTGGTAATTCACCCCTCCACTTT. The encoded protein is CASSLSRGGNSPLHF.

This clone was seen a single time. The rearrangement joins TRBV2 to TRBJ1-6; 10 bases agree with TRBD1. The CDR3 is 15 residues long. With 7 bases clipped from V and 8 bases from J, the junction kept 8 bases outside the gene matches. CDR1 SNHLY and CDR2 FYNNEI come from the germline V gene. CDR3 bases: TGTGCCAGCATCCTAGCCGGGACAGGGGATTCACCCCTCCACTTT. Its translation is CASILAGTGDSPLHF.

The rearrangement joins TRBV10-2 to TRBJ1-5; no clear D gene. Per germline, CDR1 WSHSY and CDR2 SAAADI. The CDR3 length is 15 residues. V dropped 3 bases and J dropped 0 bases, with 9 bases sitting between them. CDR3 bases: TGCGCCAGCAGTGATCAAAGCATTAGCAATCAGCCCCAGCATTTT. Residues: CASSDQSISNQPQHF.

The rearrangement joins TRBV7-9 to TRBJ2-2; TRBD2 aligns across 10 bases. V was pared by 10 bases and J by 3 bases, with 14 bases of the junction left unmatched. In germline, CDR1 is SEHNR, CDR2 FQNEAQ (reference sequence). The CDR3 is 17 amino acids. CDR3 protein: CAIRGELAGLHTGELFF. The CDR3 DNA reads TGTGCCATCCGGGGGGAACTAGCGGGATTGCACACCGGGGAGCTGTTTTTT.